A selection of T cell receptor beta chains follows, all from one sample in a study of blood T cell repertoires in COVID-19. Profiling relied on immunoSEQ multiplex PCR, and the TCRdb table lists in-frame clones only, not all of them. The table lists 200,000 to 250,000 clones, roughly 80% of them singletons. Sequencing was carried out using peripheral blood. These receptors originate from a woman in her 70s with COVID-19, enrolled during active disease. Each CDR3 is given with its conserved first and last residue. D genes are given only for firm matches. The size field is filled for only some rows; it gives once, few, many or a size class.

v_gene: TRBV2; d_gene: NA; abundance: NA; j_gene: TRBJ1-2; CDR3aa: CASSPDSTTYGYTF; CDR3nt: TGTGCCAGCAGCCCGGACAGTACTACCTATGGCTACACCTTC
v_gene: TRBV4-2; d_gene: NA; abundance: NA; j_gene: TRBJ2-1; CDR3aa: CASSRPPGFLDEQFF; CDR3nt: TGTGCCAGCAGCCGCCCCCCAGGGTTTCTGGATGAGCAGTTCTTC
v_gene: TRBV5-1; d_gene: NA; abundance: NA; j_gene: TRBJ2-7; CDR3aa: CASSPFASYEQYF; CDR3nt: TGCGCCAGCAGCCCTTTCGCTAGCTACGAGCAGTACTTC
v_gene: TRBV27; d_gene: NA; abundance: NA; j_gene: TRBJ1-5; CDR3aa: CASSSQGLGIQPQHF; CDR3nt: TGTGCCAGCAGTTCCCAGGGTTTAGGGATTCAGCCCCAGCATTTT
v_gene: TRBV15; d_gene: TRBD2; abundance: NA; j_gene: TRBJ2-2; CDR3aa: CATSRDLSGANTGELFF; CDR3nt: TGTGCCACCAGCAGAGATCTGAGCGGGGCTAACACCGGGGAGCTGTTTTTT
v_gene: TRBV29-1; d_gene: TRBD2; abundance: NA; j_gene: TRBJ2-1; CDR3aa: CSGDKAGLYNEQFF; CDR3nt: TGCAGCGGGGATAAAGCGGGGCTATACAATGAGCAGTTCTTC
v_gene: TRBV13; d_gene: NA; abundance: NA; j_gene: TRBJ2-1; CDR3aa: CASRPRAGNEQFF; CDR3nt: TGTGCCAGCAGGCCTCGAGCGGGCAATGAGCAGTTCTTC
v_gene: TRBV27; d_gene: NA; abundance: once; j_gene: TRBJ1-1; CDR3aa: CASSFERLERDTEAFF; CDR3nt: TGTGCCAGCAGTTTCGAGAGACTAGAGAGGGACACTGAAGCTTTCTTT
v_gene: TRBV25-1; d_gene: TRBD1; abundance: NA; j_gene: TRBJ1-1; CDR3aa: CASGRGGNTEAFF; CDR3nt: TGTGCCAGCGGACGAGGGGGCAACACTGAAGCTTTCTTT
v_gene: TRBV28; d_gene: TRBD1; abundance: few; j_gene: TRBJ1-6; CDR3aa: CASRGQGNNSPLHF; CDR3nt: TGTGCCAGCAGGGGACAGGGGAATAATTCACCCCTCCACTTT
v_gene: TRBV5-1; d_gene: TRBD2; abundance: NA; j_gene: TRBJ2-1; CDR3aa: CASSSGTSGRHEQFF; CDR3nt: TGCGCCAGCAGCTCCGGGACTAGCGGTAGACATGAGCAGTTCTTC
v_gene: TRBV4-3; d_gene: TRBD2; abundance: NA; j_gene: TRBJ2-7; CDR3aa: CASSQGDSGRGREQYF; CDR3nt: TGCGCCAGCAGCCAAGGAGATAGCGGGAGGGGGAGAGAGCAGTACTTC
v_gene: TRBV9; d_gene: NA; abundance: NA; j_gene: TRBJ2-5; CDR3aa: CASSVGLGETQYF; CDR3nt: TGTGCCAGCAGCGTAGGACTTGGAGAGACCCAGTACTTC
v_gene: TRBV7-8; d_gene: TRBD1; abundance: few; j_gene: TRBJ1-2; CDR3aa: CASSGTGAGYTF; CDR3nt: TGTGCCAGCAGCGGTACAGGGGCTGGCTACACCTTC
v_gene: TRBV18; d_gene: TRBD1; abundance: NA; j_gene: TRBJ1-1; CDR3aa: CASSPNRDSEAFF; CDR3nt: TGTGCCAGCTCACCAAACCGGGACAGTGAAGCTTTCTTT
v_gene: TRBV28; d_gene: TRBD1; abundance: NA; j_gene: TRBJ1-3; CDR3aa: CASSLNLGQGAGGNTIYF; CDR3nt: TGTGCCAGCAGTTTGAATCTAGGACAGGGGGCGGGTGGAAACACCATATATTTT